This T cell receptor (beta chain) is from a study of Graves' ophthalmopathy and Graves' hyperthyroidism. The V gene lost 5 bases and the J gene lost 7 bases, with 14 bases spanning the gap. The CDR3 runs 13 residues. Germline loops: CDR1 GTSNPN, CDR2 SVGIG (reference sequence). For repertoire sequencing, the TCR beta CDR3 regions were amplified from RNA transcripts. The library came from an HTBI-primed first-round RT-PCR and a second-round multiplex PCR. TCRdb re-analysed the multiplex PCR reads in MiXCR, keeping a single row per CDR3 protein. This sample has around 1,200,000 distinct CDR3 sequences; about 35% occur once, and the top ten carry 11%. The study recruited hyperthyroidism patients aged 18 to 65 who were newly diagnosed, under 2 months' duration.

Sequencing used peripheral blood or thyroid tissue (not recorded which). V is TRBV30 and J is TRBJ1-4; D gene unclear. This TCR was sampled from an adult man with Graves' hyperthyroidism. The CDR3: CAWSRITAEKLFF. In DNA, the CDR3 is TGTGCCTGGTCCCGCATCACCGCTGAAAAACTGTTTTTT.